This TCR beta chain was recorded in a study of blood T cell repertoires in COVID-19. Generated by immunoSEQ multiplex PCR, the TCRdb table keeps only in-frame clones and is missing some. This repertoire shows some 95,000 clones, around three quarters found once; its top ten account for nearly 9%. The CDR3 totals 14 residues. Per the germline V gene, CDR1 is SNHLY and CDR2 is FYNNEI. Trimming left V 10 bases short and J 0 bases short, with 13 bases between. This clonotype originated in a man aged 50 to 59 who had recovered from COVID-19. Input material: peripheral blood. This chain joins TRBV2 and TRBJ1-3, with D tentatively TRBD1 (5 bases). For the CDR3, the DNA is TGTGCCATCCATAAGACAGTCTCTGGAAACACCATATATTTT. It yields the protein CAIHKTVSGNTIYF.